The rows below give T cell receptor beta chains drawn from one sample of a study of blood T cell repertoires in COVID-19. The repertoire was sequenced with immunoSEQ multiplex PCR; TCRdb's copy has only in-frame clones and lacks some. The data show more than 150,000 clones, 75% to 90% seen once. Sequences were obtained from peripheral blood. The receptor set was obtained from a middle-aged woman with acute or convalescent COVID-19. The CDR3 runs from the conserved cysteine through the conserved F or W. The order of the fields is V gene, CDR3 protein.

TRBV19	CASSTGDDYEQYF
TRBV11-3	CASRYRDYNEKLFF
TRBV10-3	CAISESRDRAYEQYF
TRBV6-6	CASSLRPDRGISQENTEAFF
TRBV25-1	CASSPSRGPSNEQFF
TRBV7-9	CASTEKKGGSYNEQFF
TRBV3-1/TRBV3-2	CASSQSGLSYEQYF
TRBV11-3	CASSLVSTGVNEQFF
TRBV5-6	CASSGLAGVNEQFF
TRBV7-3	CASSLNAASENEQFF
TRBV19	CASSIASGETYEQYF
TRBV5-8	CASSYPSTGINYEQYF
TRBV20-1	CSASSRASGRAGADTQYF
TRBV6-7	CASSYPGTGGSGANVLTF
TRBV12-3/TRBV12-4	CASQGSRNTEAFF
TRBV29-1	CSVAKGGRYEKLFF
TRBV2	CASSGSGRAYNEQFF
TRBV27	CASSSIWDRESSYEQYF
TRBV29-1	CSVEDGVRREQYF
TRBV4-1	CASSQTGQGGTEAFF
TRBV2	CASSVTPNYGYTF
TRBV11-3	CASSFLSVDEQFF